This TCR beta chain emerged from a study of metastatic and nonmetastatic thyroid tumors. Study as a whole: Malignant and benign thyroid patients had repertoires compared in peripheral blood and tumor or nodule tissue. Study-wide points: Patients with malignant thyroid tumors reportedly had significantly higher TCR beta diversity than those with benign nodules, in blood and tumor.

Not a single patient had been given any form of treatment at any point before undergoing thyroid surgery. TCRdb reprocessed the PCR reads using MiXCR. The top ten clones hold 13% to 15% of a sample with tens of thousands of clones, 20% to 25% of them seen once. This clone is labeled as medium-sized (0.01 to 0.1%). The antigen remains undetermined. This CDR3 contains 16 residues. The V end was cut by 3 bases, the J end by 4 bases, with 16 bases between. CDR1 is SGHAT and CDR2 is FQDESV in the germline V gene (reference sequence). The clonotype originates from a female donor with papillary thyroid cancer or a benign thyroid nodule (not recorded which). Some clones in this sample may be carry-over from other donors' samples. The V gene is TRBV11-1, the J gene TRBJ1-3; D is perhaps TRBD1 (6 bases). What was sequenced was tumor tissue. The CDR3 protein is CASSLDRGARGNTIYF. DNA of the CDR3: TGTGCCAGCAGCTTGGACCGGGGGGCGCGGGGAAACACCATATATTTT.